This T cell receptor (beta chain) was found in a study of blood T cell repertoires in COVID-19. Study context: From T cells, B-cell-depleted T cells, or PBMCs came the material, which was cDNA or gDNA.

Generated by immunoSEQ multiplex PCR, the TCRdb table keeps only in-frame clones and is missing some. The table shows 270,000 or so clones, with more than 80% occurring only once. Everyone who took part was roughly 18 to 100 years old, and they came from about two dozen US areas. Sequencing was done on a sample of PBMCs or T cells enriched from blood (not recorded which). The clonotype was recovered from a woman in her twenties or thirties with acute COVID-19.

CDR3 region: CASRTSGVIQGEQFF. The CDR3, as DNA: TGTGCCAGTCGGACTAGCGGGGTCATTCAGGGTGAGCAGTTCTTC. The chain links TRBV19 to TRBJ2-1; TRBD2 matches 12 bases. The germline V gene encodes CDR1 LNHDA and CDR2 SQIVND (reference sequence). V dropped 8 bases and J dropped 9; count of bases not matched to a gene: 11. The CDR3 sequence is 15 residues long.